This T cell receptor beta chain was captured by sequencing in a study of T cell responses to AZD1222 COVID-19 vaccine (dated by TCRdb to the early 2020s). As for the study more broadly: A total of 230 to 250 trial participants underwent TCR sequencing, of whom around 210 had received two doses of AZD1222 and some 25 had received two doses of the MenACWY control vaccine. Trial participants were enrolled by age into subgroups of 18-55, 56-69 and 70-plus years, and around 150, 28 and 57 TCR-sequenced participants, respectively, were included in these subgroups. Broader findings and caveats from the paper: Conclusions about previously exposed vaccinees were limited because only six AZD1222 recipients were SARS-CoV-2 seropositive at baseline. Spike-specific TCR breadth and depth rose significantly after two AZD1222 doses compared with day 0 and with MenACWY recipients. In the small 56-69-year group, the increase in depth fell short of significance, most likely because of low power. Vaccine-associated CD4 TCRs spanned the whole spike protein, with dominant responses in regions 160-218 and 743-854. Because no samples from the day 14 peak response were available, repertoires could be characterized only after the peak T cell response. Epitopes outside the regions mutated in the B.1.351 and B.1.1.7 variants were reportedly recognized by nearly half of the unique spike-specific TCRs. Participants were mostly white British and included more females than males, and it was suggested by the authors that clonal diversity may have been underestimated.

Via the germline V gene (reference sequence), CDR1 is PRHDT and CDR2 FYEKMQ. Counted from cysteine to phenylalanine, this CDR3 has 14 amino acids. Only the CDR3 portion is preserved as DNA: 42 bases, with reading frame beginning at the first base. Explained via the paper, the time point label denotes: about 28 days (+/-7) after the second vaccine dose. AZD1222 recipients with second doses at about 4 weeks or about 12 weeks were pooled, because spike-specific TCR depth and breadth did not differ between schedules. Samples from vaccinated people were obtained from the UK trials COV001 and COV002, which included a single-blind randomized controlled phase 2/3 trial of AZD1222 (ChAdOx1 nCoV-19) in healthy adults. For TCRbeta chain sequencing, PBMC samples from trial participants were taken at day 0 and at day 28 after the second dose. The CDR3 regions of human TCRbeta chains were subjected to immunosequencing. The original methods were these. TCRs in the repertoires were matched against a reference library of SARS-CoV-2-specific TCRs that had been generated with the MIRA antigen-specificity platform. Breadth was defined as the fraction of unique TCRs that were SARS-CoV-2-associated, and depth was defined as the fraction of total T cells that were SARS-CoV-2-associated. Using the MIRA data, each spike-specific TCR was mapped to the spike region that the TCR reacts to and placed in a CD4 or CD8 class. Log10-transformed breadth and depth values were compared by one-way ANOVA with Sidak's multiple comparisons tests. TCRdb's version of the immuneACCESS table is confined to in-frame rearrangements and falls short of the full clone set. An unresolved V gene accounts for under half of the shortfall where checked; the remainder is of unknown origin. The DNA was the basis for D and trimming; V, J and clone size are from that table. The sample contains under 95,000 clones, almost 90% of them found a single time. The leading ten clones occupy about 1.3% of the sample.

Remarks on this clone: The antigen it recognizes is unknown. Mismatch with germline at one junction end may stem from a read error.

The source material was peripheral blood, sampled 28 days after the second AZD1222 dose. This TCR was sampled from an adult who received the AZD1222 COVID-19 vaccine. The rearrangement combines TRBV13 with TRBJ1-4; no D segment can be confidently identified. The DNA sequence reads TGTGCCAGCAGCCTAGGTGGGGTTGATGAAAAACTGTTTTTT. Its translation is CASSLGGVDEKLFF.